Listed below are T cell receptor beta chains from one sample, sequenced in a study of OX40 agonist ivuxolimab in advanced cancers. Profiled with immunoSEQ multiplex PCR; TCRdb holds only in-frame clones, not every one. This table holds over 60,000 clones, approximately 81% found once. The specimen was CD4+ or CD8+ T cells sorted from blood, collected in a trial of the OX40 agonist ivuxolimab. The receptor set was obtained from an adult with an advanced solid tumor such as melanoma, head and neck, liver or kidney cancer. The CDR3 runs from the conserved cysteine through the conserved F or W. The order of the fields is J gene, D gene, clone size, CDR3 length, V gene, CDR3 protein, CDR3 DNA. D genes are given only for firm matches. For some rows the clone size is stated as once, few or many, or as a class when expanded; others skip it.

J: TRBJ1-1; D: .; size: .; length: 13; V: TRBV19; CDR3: CASSIDQDTEAFF; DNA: TGTGCCAGTAGTATAGATCAGGACACTGAAGCTTTCTTT
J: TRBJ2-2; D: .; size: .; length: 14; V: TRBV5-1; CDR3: CASRRVVETGELFF; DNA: TGCGCCAGCAGAAGGGTCGTGGAGACCGGGGAGCTGTTTTTT
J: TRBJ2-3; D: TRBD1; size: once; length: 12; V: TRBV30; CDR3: CAWSARGLVEYF; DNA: TGTGCCTGGAGTGCGAGGGGGCTCGTCGAGTATTTT
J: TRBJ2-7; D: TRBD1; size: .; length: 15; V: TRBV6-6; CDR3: CASQKYGTGDYEQYF; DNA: TGTGCCAGCCAAAAGTACGGGACAGGGGACTACGAGCAGTACTTC
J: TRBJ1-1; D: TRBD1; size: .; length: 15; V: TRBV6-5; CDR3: CASSSRTGGWPEAFF; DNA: TGTGCCAGCAGTTCCAGGACAGGGGGCTGGCCTGAAGCTTTCTTT
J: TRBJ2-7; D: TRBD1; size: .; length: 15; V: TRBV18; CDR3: CASSPGRGQTYEQYF; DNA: TGTGCCAGCTCACCGGGCAGGGGGCAAACCTACGAGCAGTACTTC
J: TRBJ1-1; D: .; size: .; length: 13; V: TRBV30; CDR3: CAWSLGGRAEAFF; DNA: TGTGCCTGGAGTCTCGGGGGGCGAGCGGAAGCTTTCTTT
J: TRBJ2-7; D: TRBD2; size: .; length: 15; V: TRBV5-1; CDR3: CASSYTSGTSYEQYF; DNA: TGCGCCAGCAGCTATACTAGCGGCACCTCCTACGAGCAGTACTTC
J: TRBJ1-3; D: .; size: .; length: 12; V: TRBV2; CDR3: CASRSARGTIYF; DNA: TGTGCCAGCAGATCAGCCAGGGGCACCATATATTTT
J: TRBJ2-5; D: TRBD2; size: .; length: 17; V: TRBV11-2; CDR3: CASSLGTSGRAYETQYF; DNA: TGTGCCAGCAGCTTAGGGACTAGCGGGAGGGCCTATGAGACCCAGTACTTC
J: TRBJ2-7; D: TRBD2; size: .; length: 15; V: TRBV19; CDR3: CASRTSGSRRYEQYF; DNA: TGTGCCAGTCGGACTAGCGGGAGTCGCCGCTACGAGCAGTACTTC
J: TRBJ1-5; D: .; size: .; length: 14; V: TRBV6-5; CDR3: CASRPGWWDQPQHF; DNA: TGTGCCAGCCGCCCGGGGTGGTGGGATCAGCCCCAGCATTTT
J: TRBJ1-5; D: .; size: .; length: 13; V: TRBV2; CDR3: CASSLAPNQPQHF; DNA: TGTGCCAGCAGTCTCGCCCCCAATCAGCCCCAGCATTTT
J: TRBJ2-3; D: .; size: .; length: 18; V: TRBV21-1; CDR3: CASTESSPLAGDTDTQYF; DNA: TGTGCCAGCACCGAAAGCTCCCCTCTAGCGGGGGACACAGATACGCAGTATTTT
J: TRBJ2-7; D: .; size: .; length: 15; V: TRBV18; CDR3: CASSPTHGGSYEQYF; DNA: TGTGCCAGCTCACCAACCCACGGTGGATCCTACGAGCAGTACTTC
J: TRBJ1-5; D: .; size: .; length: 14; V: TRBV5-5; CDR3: CASSAAFGNQPQHF; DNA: TGTGCCAGCAGTGCCGCATTTGGGAATCAGCCCCAGCATTTT
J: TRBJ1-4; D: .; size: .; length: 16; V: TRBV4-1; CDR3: CASSQVMARGEEKLFF; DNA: TGCGCCAGCAGCCAAGTAATGGCCAGGGGAGAGGAAAAACTGTTTTTT
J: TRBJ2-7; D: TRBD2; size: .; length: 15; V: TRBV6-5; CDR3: CASSYPGRAIYEQYF; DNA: TGTGCCAGCAGTTACCCCGGGAGGGCCATCTACGAGCAGTACTTC
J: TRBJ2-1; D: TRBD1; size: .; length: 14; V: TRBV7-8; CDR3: CAVIKGQSYNEQFF; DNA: TGTGCCGTCATAAAGGGACAGAGCTACAATGAGCAGTTCTTC
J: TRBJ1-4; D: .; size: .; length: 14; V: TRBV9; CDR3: CASSVGHGYEKLFF; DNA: TGTGCCAGCAGCGTAGGACACGGATATGAAAAACTGTTTTTT
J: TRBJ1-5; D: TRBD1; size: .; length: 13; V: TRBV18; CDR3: CASSPDRGGTQHF; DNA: TGTGCCAGCTCACCTGACAGGGGCGGGACCCAGCATTTT
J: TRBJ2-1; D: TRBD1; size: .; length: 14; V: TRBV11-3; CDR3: CASSFGQGYNEQFF; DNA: TGTGCCAGCAGCTTTGGACAGGGATACAATGAGCAGTTCTTC
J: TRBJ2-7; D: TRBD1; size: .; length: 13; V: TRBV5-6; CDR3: CASSPVTGNEQYF; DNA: TGTGCCAGCAGCCCAGTGACAGGGAACGAGCAGTACTTC
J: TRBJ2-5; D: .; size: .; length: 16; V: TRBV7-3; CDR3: CASSLVPGAQGETQYF; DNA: TGTGCCAGCAGCTTAGTTCCCGGGGCCCAAGGGGAGACCCAGTACTTC
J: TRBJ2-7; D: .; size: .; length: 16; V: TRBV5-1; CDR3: CASSLFGGGARYEQYF; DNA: TGCGCCAGCAGCTTGTTTGGAGGGGGCGCAAGGTACGAGCAGTACTTC
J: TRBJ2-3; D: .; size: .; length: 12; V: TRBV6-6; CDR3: CASSPQRYTQYF; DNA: TGTGCCAGCAGTCCACAGCGCTATACGCAGTATTTT
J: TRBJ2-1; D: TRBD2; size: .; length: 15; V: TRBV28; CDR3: CASAKGTREGNEQFF; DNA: TGTGCCAGCGCCAAAGGGACGCGGGAGGGCAATGAGCAGTTCTTC
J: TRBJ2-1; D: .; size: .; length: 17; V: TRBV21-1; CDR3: CASSKRTSGELDNEQFF; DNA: TGTGCCAGCAGCAAGAGGACTAGCGGGGAATTGGACAATGAGCAGTTCTTC
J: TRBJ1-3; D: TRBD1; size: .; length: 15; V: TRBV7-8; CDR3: CASSTGQHSGNTIYF; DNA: TGTGCCAGCAGCACGGGACAGCACTCTGGAAACACCATATATTTT
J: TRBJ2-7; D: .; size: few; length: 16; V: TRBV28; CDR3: CASSLFGGSSSYEQYF; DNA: TGTGCCAGCAGTTTATTCGGCGGCTCGAGCTCCTACGAGCAGTACTTC
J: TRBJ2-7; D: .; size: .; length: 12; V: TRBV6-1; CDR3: CAAWGGLGEQYF; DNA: TGTGCCGCATGGGGGGGCCTGGGCGAGCAGTACTTC
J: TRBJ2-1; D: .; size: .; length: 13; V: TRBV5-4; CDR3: CASSTETNNEQFF; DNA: TGTGCCAGCAGTACAGAGACCAACAATGAGCAGTTCTTC
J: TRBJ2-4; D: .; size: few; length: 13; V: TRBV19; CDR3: CASSLRGLNIQYF; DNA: TGTGCCAGTAGTCTCCGGGGCCTAAACATTCAGTACTTC
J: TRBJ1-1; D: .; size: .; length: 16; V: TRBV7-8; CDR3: CASSPRTWDLNTEAFF; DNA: TGTGCCAGCAGCCCCCGGACATGGGACCTGAACACTGAAGCTTTCTTT
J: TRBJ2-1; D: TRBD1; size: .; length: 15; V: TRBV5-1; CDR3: CASSLGTGSYNEQFF; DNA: TGCGCCAGCAGCTTGGGGACAGGGTCTTACAATGAGCAGTTCTTC
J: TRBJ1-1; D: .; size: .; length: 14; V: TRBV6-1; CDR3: CASSLMGEGAEAFF; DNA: TGTGCCAGCAGCCTCATGGGGGAAGGCGCTGAAGCTTTCTTT
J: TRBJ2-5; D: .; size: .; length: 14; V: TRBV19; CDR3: CASSHSPGQETQYF; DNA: TGTGCCAGTAGTCATTCGCCAGGGCAAGAGACCCAGTACTTC
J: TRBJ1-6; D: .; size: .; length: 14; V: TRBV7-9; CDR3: CASSLIQDNSPLHF; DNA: TGTGCCAGCAGCTTAATCCAGGATAATTCACCCCTCCACTTT
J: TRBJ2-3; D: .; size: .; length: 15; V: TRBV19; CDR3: CASSNHRVMTDTQYF; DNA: TGTGCCAGTAGTAACCATCGGGTGATGACAGATACGCAGTATTTT
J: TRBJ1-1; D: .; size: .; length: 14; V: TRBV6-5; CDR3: CASSYVGGRAEAFF; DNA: TGTGCCAGCAGTTACGTGGGGGGGAGGGCTGAAGCTTTCTTT
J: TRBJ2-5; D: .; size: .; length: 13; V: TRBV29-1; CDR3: CSVGRVLQETQYF; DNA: TGCAGCGTTGGAAGGGTACTCCAAGAGACCCAGTACTTC
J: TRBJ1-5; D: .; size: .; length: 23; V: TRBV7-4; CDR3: CASSLDRIRPSVAAGHSNQPQHF; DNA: TGTGCCAGCAGCTTAGACCGAATAAGACCATCGGTTGCGGCTGGCCATAGCAATCAGCCCCAGCATTTT
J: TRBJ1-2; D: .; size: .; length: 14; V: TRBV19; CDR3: CASSSRQASYGYTF; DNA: TGTGCCAGTAGTTCCCGACAGGCCTCCTATGGCTACACCTTC
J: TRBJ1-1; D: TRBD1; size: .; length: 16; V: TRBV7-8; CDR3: CASSLEGQGVDTEAFF; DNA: TGTGCCAGCAGCTTAGAGGGACAGGGGGTGGACACTGAAGCTTTCTTT